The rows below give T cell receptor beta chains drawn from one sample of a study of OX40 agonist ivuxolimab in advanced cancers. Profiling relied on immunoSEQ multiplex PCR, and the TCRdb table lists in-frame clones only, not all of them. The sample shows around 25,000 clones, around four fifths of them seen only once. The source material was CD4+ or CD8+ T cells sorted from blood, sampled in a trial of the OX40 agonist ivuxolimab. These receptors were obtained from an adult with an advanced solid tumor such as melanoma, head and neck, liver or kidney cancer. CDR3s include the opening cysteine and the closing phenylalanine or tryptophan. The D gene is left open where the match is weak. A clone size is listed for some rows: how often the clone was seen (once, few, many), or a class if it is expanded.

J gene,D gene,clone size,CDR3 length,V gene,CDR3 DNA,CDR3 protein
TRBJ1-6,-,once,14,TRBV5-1,TGCGCCAGCAGCTTTGGGAGGGAGGATTCACCCCTCCACTTT,CASSFGREDSPLHF
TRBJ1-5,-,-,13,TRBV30,TGTGCCTGGAGTGTAGAGCGCAATCAGCCCCAGCATTTT,CAWSVERNQPQHF
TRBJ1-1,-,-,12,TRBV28,TGTGCCAGCAGTTACCCAGGCCCTGAAGCTTTCTTT,CASSYPGPEAFF
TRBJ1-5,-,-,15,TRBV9,TGTGCCAGCAGCGTAGGCGCGACAAGGGACCAGCCCCAGCATTTT,CASSVGATRDQPQHF
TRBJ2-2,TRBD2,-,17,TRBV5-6,TGTGCCAGCAGCTACCGAAACAGCGGGACGAACACCGGGGAGCTGTTTTTT,CASSYRNSGTNTGELFF
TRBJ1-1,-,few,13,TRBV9,TGTGCCAGCAGCGTAACCACCAACACTGAAGCTTTCTTT,CASSVTTNTEAFF
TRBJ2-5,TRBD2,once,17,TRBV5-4,TGTGCCAGCAGCTTGGGGACTAGCGGGAGGACGAAAGAGACCCAGTACTTC,CASSLGTSGRTKETQYF
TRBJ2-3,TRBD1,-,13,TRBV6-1,TGTGCCAGCAACCGACAGGGAGCAGATACGCAGTATTTT,CASNRQGADTQYF
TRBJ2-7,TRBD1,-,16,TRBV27,TGTGCCAGCAGTTTCCGAACCGGGACAGGGGGCTACGAGCAGTACTTC,CASSFRTGTGGYEQYF
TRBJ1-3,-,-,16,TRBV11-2,TGTGCCAGCAGCTTAAATACGCCGGTATCAGGAAACACCATATATTTT,CASSLNTPVSGNTIYF
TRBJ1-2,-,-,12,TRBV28,TGTGCCAGCACCTTAGGGGGTTATGGCTACACCTTC,CASTLGGYGYTF
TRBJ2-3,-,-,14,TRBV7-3,TGTGCCAGCAGCCTAGCGACAGGGCCAGATACGCAGTATTTT,CASSLATGPDTQYF
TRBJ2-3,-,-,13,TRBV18,TGTGCCAGCTCACCACCGGGGCCGGATACGCAGTATTTT,CASSPPGPDTQYF
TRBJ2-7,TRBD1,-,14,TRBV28,TGTGCCAGCAGCTCACCAGCGGGACAGGGAGAGCAGTACTTC,CASSSPAGQGEQYF
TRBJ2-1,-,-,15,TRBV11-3,TGTGCCAGCAGCTTAGACGGGAGTGCCTACAATGAGCAGTTCTTC,CASSLDGSAYNEQFF
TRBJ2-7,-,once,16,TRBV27,TGTGCCAGCAGTCCCCGGGAATACCCCAGCTCCTACGAGCAGTACTTC,CASSPREYPSSYEQYF
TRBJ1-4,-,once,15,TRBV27,TGTGCCAGCAGTCCCTCTGGGACAAGGAATGATAAACTGTTTTTT,CASSPSGTRNDKLFF
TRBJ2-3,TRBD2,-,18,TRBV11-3,TGTGCCAGCAGCTTAGATCAGAGCGGGAGCCTTAGCACAGATACGCAGTATTTT,CASSLDQSGSLSTDTQYF
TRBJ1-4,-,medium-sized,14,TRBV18,TGTGCCAGCTCACCGTCGGAGGGATGGAAAAAACTGTTTTTT,CASSPSEGWKKLFF
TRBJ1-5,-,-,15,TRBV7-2,TGTGCCAGCAGCTTACAAGCAGATAGCAATCAGCCCCAGCATTTT,CASSLQADSNQPQHF
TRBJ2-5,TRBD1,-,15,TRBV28,TGTGCCAGCAGTCTGGACAGGGTCCCGCGGGAGACCCAGTACTTC,CASSLDRVPRETQYF
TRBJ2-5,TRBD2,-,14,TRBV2,TGTGCCAGCAGTCTTGGCGGGGGGGGAGAGACCCAGTACTTC,CASSLGGGGETQYF
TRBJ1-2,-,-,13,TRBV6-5,TGTGCCAGCAGCCCCTACTCAGAAGGCGGCTACACCTTC,CASSPYSEGGYTF
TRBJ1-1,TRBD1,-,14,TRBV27,TGTGCCAGCAGTTACGGGACAGGGATATCTGAAGCTTTCTTT,CASSYGTGISEAFF
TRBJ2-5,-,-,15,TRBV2,TGTGCCAGCAGTGTCCTGGGGGGGCTGGGAGAGACCCAGTACTTC,CASSVLGGLGETQYF
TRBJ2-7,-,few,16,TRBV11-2,TGTGCCAGCAGCCGTACAGTTCTAACGAGCTCCTACGAGCAGTACTTC,CASSRTVLTSSYEQYF
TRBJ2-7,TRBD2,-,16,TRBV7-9,TGTGCCAGCAGTCTGTGGACTAGCGGGAGTCGGTACGAGCAGTACTTC,CASSLWTSGSRYEQYF
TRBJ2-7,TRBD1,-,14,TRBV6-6,TGTGCCAGCAGTTACGGGACAGACTCCTACGAGCAGTACTTC,CASSYGTDSYEQYF
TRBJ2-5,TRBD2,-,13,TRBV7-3,TGTGCCAGCAGCAAAGCGGGGAAAGAGACCCAGTACTTC,CASSKAGKETQYF
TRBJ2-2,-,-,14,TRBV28,TGTGCCAGCAGTCAGACAAGGAACACCGGGGAGCTGTTTTTT,CASSQTRNTGELFF
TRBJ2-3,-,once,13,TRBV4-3,TGCGCCAGCAGCCAAGTTTTTACAGATACGCAGTATTTT,CASSQVFTDTQYF